There are many counts of the clone carrying this T cell receptor (beta chain). The germline CDR1 and CDR2 sequences are LNHDA and SQIVND (reference sequence). Germline trimming cut 10 bases from V and 6 bases from J; bases unmatched to any gene: 4. The CDR3 totals 12 residues. Template-switching 5'RACE yielded the TCR cDNA; a universal primer site and UMIs were added in the process. Via MiXCR, TCRdb re-called the 5' RACE reads, giving one row per CDR3 protein. The sample holds 4,000 to 5,000 distinct CDR3 sequences; roughly 8% are singletons and the top ten take around 66%. The data derive from a study of T cells after yellow fever vaccination. Study background: Researchers used CD3, CD45RA, CCR7 and CD95 to sort out EM, EMRA, CM and Tscm memory subsets.

Source: PBMCs, either bulk or a sorted T-cell subset (CD4+, CD8+, memory, or dextramer-sorted; not recorded which), taken roughly 45 days after the first yellow fever vaccination. The rearrangement uses TRBV19 and TRBJ2-2, with TRBD1 identical over 8 bases. This clonotype originated in a man aged 18 to 29 who received the YFV17D yellow fever vaccine. CDR3 coding DNA: TGTGCCACCCAGGGGGCAGCCGGGGAGCTGTTTTTT. Its protein is CATQGAAGELFF.